This is a list of T cell receptor beta chains from one sample in a study of cytomegalovirus exposure and HLA in healthy donors. Libraries were prepared by immunoSEQ multiplex PCR; TCRdb keeps only in-frame clonotypes and omits some of them. The table records about 280,000 clones, roughly 90% of them present only once. The sequenced material came from PBMCs. The receptors stem from a woman under 30 in good health and CMV-seronegative. The CDR3 runs from the conserved cysteine through the conserved F or W. The D gene is left open where the match is weak. Clone size is stated in some rows and not others, as once, few, many or a class when expanded.

TRBV28	.	TRBD2	TRBJ2-2	CASSLGLAGVTGELFF	TGTGCCAGCAGTTTGGGTCTAGCGGGAGTCACCGGGGAGCTGTTTTTT
TRBV11-3	.	.	TRBJ2-1	CASSQWDSGNEQFF	TGTGCCAGCAGCCAATGGGACTCGGGAAATGAGCAGTTCTTC
TRBV5-1	.	TRBD2	TRBJ2-3	CASSLASGDTQYF	TGCGCCAGCAGCTTGGCTAGCGGCGATACGCAGTATTTT
TRBV5-1	.	TRBD1	TRBJ2-7	CASSMDRAYEQYF	TGCGCCAGCAGCATGGACAGGGCCTACGAGCAGTACTTC
TRBV21-1	.	.	TRBJ2-7	CASSGRYRDKAYEQYF	TGTGCCAGCAGCGGAAGGTACCGGGACAAAGCCTACGAGCAGTACTTC
TRBV29-1	.	TRBD1	TRBJ2-1	CSVEQGASNNEQFF	TGCAGCGTTGAACAGGGGGCCAGTAACAATGAGCAGTTCTTC
TRBV19	.	TRBD2	TRBJ2-3	CANSIAGGTDTQYF	TGTGCCAATAGTATAGCGGGGGGCACAGATACGCAGTATTTT
TRBV27	once	.	TRBJ2-7	CASSSITVPSWEQYF	TGTGCCAGCAGTTCAATCACGGTCCCCTCTTGGGAGCAGTACTTC
TRBV27	once	.	TRBJ2-7	CASSSVRDSLYEQYF	TGTGCCAGCAGTTCCGTCCGGGACTCCCTCTACGAGCAGTACTTC
TRBV2	.	.	TRBJ2-7	CASSPDRGYEQYF	TGTGCCAGCAGCCCTGACAGAGGCTACGAGCAGTACTTC
TRBV14	.	.	TRBJ2-1	CASSLEGGSGQFF	TGTGCCAGCAGCCTAGAGGGGGGATCGGGGCAGTTCTTC
TRBV27	.	.	TRBJ1-1	CASSFGVQNTEAFF	TGTGCCAGCAGTTTCGGGGTTCAGAACACTGAAGCTTTCTTT
TRBV6-1	.	.	TRBJ1-2	CASSDGLRGGYTF	TGTGCCAGCAGTGACGGTCTTCGTGGTGGCTACACCTTC
TRBV27	.	TRBD1	TRBJ2-1	CASSLLPGQGNCEQFF	TGTGCCAGCAGTTTACTCCCGGGACAGGGGAATTGTGAGCAGTTCTTC
TRBV7-6	.	.	TRBJ1-3	CASSLRQANSGNTIYF	TGTGCCAGCAGCTTACGTCAGGCTAACTCTGGAAACACCATATATTTT
TRBV2	.	.	TRBJ1-1	CATYRDSNGDTEAFF	TGTGCCACTTACCGGGACTCCAATGGGGACACTGAAGCTTTCTTT
TRBV29-1	.	TRBD1	TRBJ2-7	CSVEVQGYEQYF	TGCAGCGTTGAAGTACAGGGGTACGAGCAGTACTTC
TRBV5-1	.	.	TRBJ1-3	CASSTTGSSGNTIYF	TGCGCCAGCAGCACAACAGGCAGCTCTGGAAACACCATATATTTT
TRBV9	.	TRBD2	TRBJ2-1	CASSISGRAHEQFF	TGTGCCAGCAGCATCAGCGGGAGGGCCCATGAGCAGTTCTTC
TRBV7-2	.	TRBD2	TRBJ2-1	CASSSLSTSGGFF	TGTGCCAGCAGCTCCCTCTCCACTAGCGGGGGGTTCTTC
TRBV28	.	TRBD2	TRBJ2-5	CASSLLAEIQETQYF	TGTGCCAGCAGTTTGCTAGCGGAAATACAAGAGACCCAGTACTTC
TRBV25-1	.	TRBD1	TRBJ2-7	CASSELEVVDRGYEQYF	TGTGCCAGCAGTGAATTAGAGGTGGTTGACAGGGGGTATGAGCAGTACTTC
TRBV11-2	.	.	TRBJ2-2	CASRRGLGGTGELFF	TGTGCCAGCCGAAGGGGCTTGGGGGGAACCGGGGAGCTGTTTTTT
TRBV18	.	.	TRBJ2-6	CASSRIQVSGANVLTF	TGTGCCAGCTCACGTATACAGGTCTCTGGGGCCAACGTCCTGACTTTC
TRBV5-1	.	.	TRBJ2-3	CASSLDGTDTDTQYF	TGCGCCAGCAGCTTGGACGGGACTGACACAGATACGCAGTATTTT
TRBV27	.	.	TRBJ1-6	CATAPGVGWVTPLHF	TGTGCCACCGCCCCCGGGGTGGGATGGGTTACACCCCTCCACTTT
TRBV28	.	.	TRBJ1-1	CASSFGYTEAFF	TGTGCCAGCAGTTTCGGTTACACTGAAGCTTTCTTT
TRBV6-1	.	.	TRBJ1-2	CASSERTARNYGYTF	TGTGCCAGCAGTGAACGGACAGCTCGAAACTATGGCTACACCTTC
TRBV19	.	.	TRBJ1-3	CASEPRAGNTIYF	TGTGCCAGCGAGCCGCGGGCTGGAAACACCATATATTTT
TRBV10-3	.	TRBD2	TRBJ2-2	CAISESTIREGEYGELFF	TGTGCCATCAGTGAGTCGACGATCCGGGAGGGCGAATACGGGGAGCTGTTTTTT
TRBV19	.	TRBD1	TRBJ1-1	CASISWRQGYLNTEAFF	TGTGCCAGTATTTCGTGGAGACAGGGTTACCTGAACACTGAAGCTTTCTTT
TRBV9	.	.	TRBJ2-5	CASSPRTLETQYF	TGTGCCAGCAGCCCCAGGACTCTCGAGACCCAGTACTTC
TRBV28	.	.	TRBJ2-7	CASSFVFDAREQYF	TGTGCCAGCAGTTTCGTTTTTGATGCTAGGGAGCAGTACTTC
TRBV9	few	TRBD2	TRBJ2-5	CASSPSGRGETQYF	TGTGCCAGCTCTCCAAGCGGGAGAGGAGAGACCCAGTACTTC
TRBV6-6	.	.	TRBJ2-2	CASSYSHGRLAGELFF	TGTGCCAGCAGTTACAGTCACGGTAGATTGGCCGGGGAGCTGTTTTTT
TRBV5-1	.	TRBD1	TRBJ1-1	CASSLDRTGDGTFF	TGCGCCAGCAGCCTGGATCGGACAGGGGACGGAACTTTCTTT
TRBV21-1	.	.	TRBJ2-7	CASSKALETGVIDEQYF	TGTGCCAGCAGCAAAGCGCTTGAGACAGGGGTCATCGACGAGCAGTACTTC
TRBV7-2	.	TRBD1	TRBJ2-1	CASSYNRGLGNEQFF	TGTGCCAGCAGCTATAACAGGGGATTAGGCAATGAGCAGTTCTTC
TRBV10-2	few	.	TRBJ2-7	CASSESIERRGPYEQYF	TGCGCCAGCAGTGAGTCGATAGAGCGGAGGGGTCCCTACGAGCAGTACTTC
TRBV6-1	few	TRBD1	TRBJ1-2	CASRGTGVYYGYTF	TGTGCCAGCAGGGGGACAGGGGTCTATTATGGCTACACCTTC
TRBV4-1	.	.	TRBJ2-1	CASSPIGRSSYNEQFF	TGCGCCAGCAGCCCGATTGGCCGGAGCTCCTACAATGAGCAGTTCTTC
TRBV2	.	.	TRBJ2-3	CASSASGGWSTDTQYF	TGTGCCAGCAGTGCTTCCGGAGGATGGAGCACAGATACGCAGTATTTT
TRBV27	.	.	TRBJ2-1	CASTKIGGYSYNEQFF	TGTGCCAGCACCAAAATCGGCGGGTACTCCTACAATGAGCAGTTCTTC
TRBV10-3	once	.	TRBJ1-2	CATHRDNNYGYTF	TGTGCCACTCACAGGGACAATAACTATGGCTACACCTTC
TRBV29-1	few	TRBD2	TRBJ2-7	CSVPIAGSSYEQYF	TGCAGCGTTCCTATAGCGGGGAGCTCCTACGAGCAGTACTTC
TRBV2	.	TRBD2	TRBJ2-7	CASTGTSGTYEQYF	TGTGCCAGCACCGGGACTAGCGGCACCTACGAGCAGTACTTC
TRBV28	once	.	TRBJ1-5	CAIDTFLSNQPQHF	TGTGCCATCGACACCTTTTTAAGCAATCAGCCCCAGCATTTT
TRBV30	.	TRBD1	TRBJ1-1	CAWAPTGTGNTEAFF	TGTGCCTGGGCCCCAACCGGGACAGGGAACACTGAAGCTTTCTTT
TRBV5-1	.	.	TRBJ2-2	CASRSSGSQFFGGELFF	TGCGCCAGCAGATCCTCCGGGTCCCAGTTTTTTGGCGGGGAGCTGTTTTTT
TRBV27	.	TRBD2	TRBJ2-7	CASRLAGGSYEQYF	TGTGCCAGCAGACTAGCGGGAGGTTCCTACGAGCAGTACTTC